One T cell receptor (beta chain) is described in this entry. This clonotype was counted at least ten times. Its antigen is currently not known. Base qualities are not recorded, but no much larger clone differs from it by a single base. The data belong to a study of kidney transplant recipient with SARS-CoV-2 infection (dated by TCRdb to the early 2020s). Sequencing instrument: Illumina MiSeq. The peripheral T cell repertoire was profiled for human TCRbeta genes. The source study handled its data this way. Differential clonotype abundance was tested with beta-binomial modelling to account for variability over time. Expanded clonotypes were screened against the ImmuneCODE reference database of SARS-CoV-2-associated TCRs and mapped to viral genome regions. Additional repertoire analyses examined TRBV gene usage, CDR3 length, CDR3 amino acid overlap between time points, distributions of clonotype abundance, and Jaccard similarity. TCRdb trimmed public reads at Q25 via fastp, called clones via MiXCR and kept in-frame beta chains. Every distinct CDR3 protein forms one entry, paired with its most common genes and DNA. V and J calls and clone size were set by TCRdb, not the authors. Recorded for this sample are 200,000 to 250,000 distinct CDR3 sequences; 25% to 30% of them occurred a single time. Less than 8.5% of the sample rests with the top ten.

The time point label here, explained by the study, means: pre-pandemic baseline sample and day 111 after first positive SARS-CoV-2 test. In the germline V gene, CDR1 corresponds to SNHLY and CDR2 to FYNNEI. V is cut by 6 bases and J by 4 bases, and the space between the germline ends is 12 bases. There are 13 amino acids in the CDR3, from cysteine to phenylalanine inclusive. Only CDR3 DNA is held: 39 bases, read in frame from base 1. The chain uses TRBV2 and TRBJ1-2, with TRBD1 as a weak D call on 5 bases. This receptor was obtained from a male patient in his 30s who had COVID-19 and was a kidney transplant recipient. In transplant recipients, some T cells may be of donor rather than host origin. The specimen comprised a blood sample, sampled at baseline and on roughly day 110 from a kidney transplant recipient. Here the CDR3 is given as CASSWGGSYGYTF. The DNA sequence is given as TGTGCCAGCAGCTGGGGGGGGTCCTATGGCTACACCTTC.